This TCR beta chain was found in a study of human T cells and chemical hapten exposure. Turning to the study itself: Sensitization applied 2% DPC to around 2 cm by around 2 cm of upper inner arm skin. Patients had diphenylcyclopropenone applied to the scalp weekly throughout the roughly 23-week study.

TCRdb fed the RACE reads into MiXCR, producing one record per CDR3 protein. The sample records approximately 43,000 distinct CDR3 sequences, more than 3% being singletons. Many counts were recorded for this clonotype. Germline V gives CDR1 MNHNS, CDR2 SASEGT. The ends were cut back, 7 bases at V and 7 bases at J, with 17 bases in the middle. This CDR3 is built from 15 residues. This sample's time point: patch test 1, 2 weeks after DPC sensitization. Specified treatment: therapeutic diphenylcyclopropenone sensitization with weekly scalp DPC. Unfractionated whole blood yielded total RNA. The chain uses TRBV6-1 and TRBJ1-6; D gene unclear. The sequencing here drew on whole blood, taken in connection with sensitization to the hapten diphenylcyclopropenone (DPC). The TCR sequence derives from a man aged 45-65 years with alopecia areata. Some clones in this sample may be carry-over from other donors' samples. The CDR3 is CASNLILPRNSPLHF. Written as DNA, the CDR3 is TGTGCCAGCAACCTCATCCTTCCGCGGAATTCACCCCTCCACTTT.